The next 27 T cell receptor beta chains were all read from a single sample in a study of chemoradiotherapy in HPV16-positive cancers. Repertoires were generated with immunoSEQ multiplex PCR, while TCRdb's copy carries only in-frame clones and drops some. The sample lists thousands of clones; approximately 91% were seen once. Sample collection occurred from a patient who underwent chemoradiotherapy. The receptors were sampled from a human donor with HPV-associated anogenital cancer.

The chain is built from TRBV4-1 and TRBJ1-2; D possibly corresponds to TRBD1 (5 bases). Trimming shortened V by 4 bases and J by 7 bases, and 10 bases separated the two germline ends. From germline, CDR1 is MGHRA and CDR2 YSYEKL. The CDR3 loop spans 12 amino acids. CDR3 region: CASSPPGGGYTF. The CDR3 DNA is TGCGCCAGCAGCCCCCCCGGGGGTGGCTACACCTTC.

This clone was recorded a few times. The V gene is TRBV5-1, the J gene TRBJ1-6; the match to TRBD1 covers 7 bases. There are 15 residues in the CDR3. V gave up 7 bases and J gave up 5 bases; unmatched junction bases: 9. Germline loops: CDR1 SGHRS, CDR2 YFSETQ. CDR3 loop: CASRGPGQHNSPLHF. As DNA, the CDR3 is TGCGCCAGCCGGGGTCCGGGACAGCATAATTCACCCCTCCACTTT.

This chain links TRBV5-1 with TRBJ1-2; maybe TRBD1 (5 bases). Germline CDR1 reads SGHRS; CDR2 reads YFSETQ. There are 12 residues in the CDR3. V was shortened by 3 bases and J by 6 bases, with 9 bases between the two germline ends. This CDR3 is CASSSTVDGYTF. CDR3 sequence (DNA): TGCGCCAGCAGCTCGACAGTGGATGGCTACACCTTC.

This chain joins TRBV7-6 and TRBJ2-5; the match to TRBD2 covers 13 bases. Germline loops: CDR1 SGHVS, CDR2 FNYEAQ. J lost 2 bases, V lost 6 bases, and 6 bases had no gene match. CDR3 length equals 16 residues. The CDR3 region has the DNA TGTGCCAGCAGGGCCACTAGCGGGAGGGTGCAAGAGACCCAGTACTTC. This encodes CASRATSGRVQETQYF.

The CDR3 protein is CASKGGSGNQPQHF. Written as DNA, the CDR3 is TGTGCCAGCAAGGGGGGTTCCGGCAATCAGCCCCAGCATTTT. The rearrangement uses TRBV2 and TRBJ1-5; D is perhaps TRBD1 (6 bases). V lost 7 bases, J lost 2 bases, and 12 bases lay in between. From germline, CDR1 is SNHLY and CDR2 FYNNEI. The CDR3 sequence is 14 residues long. The variable domain in full, with the rest retrieved from reference TRBV2 and TRBJ1-5, is EPEVTQTPSHQVTQMGQEVILRCVPISNHLYFYWYRQILGQKVEFLVSFYNNEISEKSEIFDDQFSVERPDGSNFTLKIRSTKLEDSAMYFCASKGGSGNQPQHFGDGTRLSIL.

The CDR3 spells CASSLARVAGNTIYF. The DNA of the CDR3 is TGTGCCAGCAGCTTGGCCAGGGTAGCTGGAAACACCATATATTTT. The V gene is TRBV5-6, the J gene TRBJ1-3; D possibly corresponds to TRBD1 (5 bases). The CDR3 is 15 amino acids. The ends were cut back, 0 bases at V and 2 bases at J, with 9 bases in the middle. Germline CDR1 reads SGHDT; CDR2 reads YYEEEE.

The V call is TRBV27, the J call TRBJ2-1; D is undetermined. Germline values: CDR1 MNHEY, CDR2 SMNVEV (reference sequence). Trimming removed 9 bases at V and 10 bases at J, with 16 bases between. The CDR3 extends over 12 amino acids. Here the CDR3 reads CASTRPGREQFF. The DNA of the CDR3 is TGTGCCAGTACAAGGCCAGGCCGAGAGCAGTTCTTC.

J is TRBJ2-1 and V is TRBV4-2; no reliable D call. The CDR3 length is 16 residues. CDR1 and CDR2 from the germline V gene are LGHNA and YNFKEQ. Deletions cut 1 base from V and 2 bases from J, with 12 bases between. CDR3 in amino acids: CASSQVVDNTYNEQFF. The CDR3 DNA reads TGTGCCAGCAGCCAAGTTGTTGACAACACCTACAATGAGCAGTTCTTC.

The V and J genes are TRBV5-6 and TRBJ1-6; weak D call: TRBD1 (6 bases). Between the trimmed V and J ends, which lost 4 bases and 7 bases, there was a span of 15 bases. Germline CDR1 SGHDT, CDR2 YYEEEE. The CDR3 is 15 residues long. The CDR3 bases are TGTGCCAGCAGCGAAAGACAGGTTCCAAATTCACCCCTCCACTTT. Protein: CASSERQVPNSPLHF. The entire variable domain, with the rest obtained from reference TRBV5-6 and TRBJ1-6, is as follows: DAGVTQSPTHLIKTRGQQVTLRCSPKSGHDTVSWYQQALGQGPQFIFQYYEEEERQRGNFPDRFSGHQFPNYSSELNVNALLLGDSALYLCASSERQVPNSPLHFGNGTRLTVT.

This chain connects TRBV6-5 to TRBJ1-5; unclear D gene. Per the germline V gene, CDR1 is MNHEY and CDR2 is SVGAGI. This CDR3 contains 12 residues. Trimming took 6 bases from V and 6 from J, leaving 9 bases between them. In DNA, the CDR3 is TGTGCCAGCAGCACGGGGAGTCAGCCCCAGCATTTT. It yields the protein CASSTGSQPQHF.

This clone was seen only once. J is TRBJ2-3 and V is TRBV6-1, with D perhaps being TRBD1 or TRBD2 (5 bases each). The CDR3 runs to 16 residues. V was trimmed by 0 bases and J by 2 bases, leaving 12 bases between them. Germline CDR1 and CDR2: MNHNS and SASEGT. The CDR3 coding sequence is TGTGCCAGCAGTGAAGCTTGGGGGAGACTCACAGATACGCAGTATTTT. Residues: CASSEAWGRLTDTQYF.

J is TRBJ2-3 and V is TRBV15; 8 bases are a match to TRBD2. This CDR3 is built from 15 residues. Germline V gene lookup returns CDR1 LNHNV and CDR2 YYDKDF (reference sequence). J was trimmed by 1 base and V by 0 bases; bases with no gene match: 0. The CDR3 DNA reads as TGTGCCACCAGCAGAGAGCGGGGGGGCACAGATACGCAGTATTTT. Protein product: CATSRERGGTDTQYF.

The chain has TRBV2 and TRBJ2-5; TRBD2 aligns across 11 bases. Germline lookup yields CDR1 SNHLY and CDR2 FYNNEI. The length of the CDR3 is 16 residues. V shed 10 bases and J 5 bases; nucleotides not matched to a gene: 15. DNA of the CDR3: TGTGCCACCTCTTCTCGACTAGCGGGATTGATGGAGACCCAGTACTTC. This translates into CATSSRLAGLMETQYF.

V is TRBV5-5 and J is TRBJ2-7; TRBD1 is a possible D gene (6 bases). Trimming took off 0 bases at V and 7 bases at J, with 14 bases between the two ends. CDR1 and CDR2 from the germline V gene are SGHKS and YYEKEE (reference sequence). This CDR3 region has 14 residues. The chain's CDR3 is CASSLEGVIYEQYF. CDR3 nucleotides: TGTGCCAGCAGCTTGGAGGGGGTAATCTATGAGCAGTACTTC.

The CDR3 reads CATSRAGAEAFF. CDR3 in DNA: TGTGCCACCAGCAGAGCTGGGGCTGAAGCTTTCTTT. The chain joins TRBV15 to TRBJ1-1; no reliable D call. The CDR3 loop spans 12 amino acids. V lost 1 base and J 6 bases, leaving 6 bases between the germline ends. Germline-derived CDR1 and CDR2 are LNHNV and YYDKDF (reference sequence).

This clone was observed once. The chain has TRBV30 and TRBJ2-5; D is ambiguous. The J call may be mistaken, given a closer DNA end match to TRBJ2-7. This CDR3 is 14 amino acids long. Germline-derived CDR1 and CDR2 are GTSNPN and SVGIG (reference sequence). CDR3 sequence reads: CASRSRVPSYEQYF. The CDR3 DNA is TGTGCCTCGAGAAGCCGGGTACCTTCCTACGAGCAGTACTTC.

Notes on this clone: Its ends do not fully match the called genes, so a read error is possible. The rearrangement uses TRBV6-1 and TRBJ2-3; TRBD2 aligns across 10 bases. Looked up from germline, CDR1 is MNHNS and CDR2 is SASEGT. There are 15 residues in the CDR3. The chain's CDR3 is CASSEAGGPWDTQYF. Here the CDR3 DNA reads TGTGCCAGCAGCGAAGCGGGGGGGCCCTGGGATACGCAGTATTTT.

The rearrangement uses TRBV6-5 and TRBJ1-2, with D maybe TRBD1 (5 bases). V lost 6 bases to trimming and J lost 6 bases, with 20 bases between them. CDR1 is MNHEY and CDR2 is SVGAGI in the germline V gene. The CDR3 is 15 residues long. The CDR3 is CASRHGTQKGNGYTF. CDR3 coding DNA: TGTGCCAGCAGGCATGGGACTCAAAAAGGGAATGGCTACACCTTC.

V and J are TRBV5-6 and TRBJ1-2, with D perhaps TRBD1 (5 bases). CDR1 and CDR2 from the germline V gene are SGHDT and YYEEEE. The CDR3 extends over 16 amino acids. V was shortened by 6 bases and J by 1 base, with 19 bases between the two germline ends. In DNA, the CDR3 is TGTGCCAGCAACACCGGCGGGGCCGGAGTTAACTATGGCTACACCTTC. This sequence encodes CASNTGGAGVNYGYTF.

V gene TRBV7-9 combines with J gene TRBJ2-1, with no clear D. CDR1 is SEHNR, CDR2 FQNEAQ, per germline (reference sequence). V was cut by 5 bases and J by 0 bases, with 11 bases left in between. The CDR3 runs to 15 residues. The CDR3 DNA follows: TGTGCCAGCAGCCCAGGCCGGAGCTCCTACAATGAGCAGTTCTTC. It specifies CASSPGRSSYNEQFF.

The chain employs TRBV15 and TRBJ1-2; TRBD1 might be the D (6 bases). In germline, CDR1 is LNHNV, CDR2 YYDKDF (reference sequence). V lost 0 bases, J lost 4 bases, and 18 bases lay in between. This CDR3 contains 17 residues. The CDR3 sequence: CATSRDSRDTRAYGYTF. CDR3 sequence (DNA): TGTGCCACCAGCAGAGATAGCCGGGACACAAGAGCCTATGGCTACACCTTC. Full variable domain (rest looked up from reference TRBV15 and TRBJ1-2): DAMVIQNPRYQVTQFGKPVTLSCSQTLNHNVMYWYQQKSSQAPKLLFHYYDKDFNNEADTPDNFQSRRPNTSFCFLDIRSPGLGDTAMYLCATSRDSRDTRAYGYTFGSGTRLTVV.

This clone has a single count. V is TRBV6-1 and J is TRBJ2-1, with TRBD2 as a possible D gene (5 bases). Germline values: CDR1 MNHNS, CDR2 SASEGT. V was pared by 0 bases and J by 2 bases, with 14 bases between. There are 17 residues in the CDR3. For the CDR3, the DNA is TGTGCCAGCAGTGAAGCGCGTGGGCTAGCAGCCTACAATGAGCAGTTCTTC. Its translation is CASSEARGLAAYNEQFF.

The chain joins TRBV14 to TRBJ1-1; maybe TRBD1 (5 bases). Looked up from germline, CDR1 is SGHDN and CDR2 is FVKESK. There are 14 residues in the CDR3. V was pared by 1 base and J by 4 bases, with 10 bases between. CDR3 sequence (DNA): TGTGCCAGCAGCCAAGTGCGAGGGGCCACTGAAGCTTTCTTT. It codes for CASSQVRGATEAFF.

The CDR3 loop reads CASDEDYNTGELFF. CDR3 nucleotide sequence: TGCGCCAGCGACGAAGATTATAACACCGGGGAGCTGTTTTTT. V gene TRBV5-1 combines with J gene TRBJ2-2; D gene ambiguous. The CDR3 is 14 residues long. With 7 bases removed from V and 2 bases from J, the gap between germline ends came to 12 bases. Germline V gene lookup returns CDR1 SGHRS and CDR2 YFSETQ.

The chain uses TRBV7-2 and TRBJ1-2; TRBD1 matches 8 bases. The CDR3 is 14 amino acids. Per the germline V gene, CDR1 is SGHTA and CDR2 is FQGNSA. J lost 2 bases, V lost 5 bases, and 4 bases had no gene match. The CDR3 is CASSQTGGNYGYTF. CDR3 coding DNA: TGTGCCAGCAGCCAAACAGGGGGGAACTATGGCTACACCTTC.

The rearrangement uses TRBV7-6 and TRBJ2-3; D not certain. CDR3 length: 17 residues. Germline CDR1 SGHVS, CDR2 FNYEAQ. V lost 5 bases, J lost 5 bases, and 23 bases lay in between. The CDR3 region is CASSRPRLSRREDTQYF. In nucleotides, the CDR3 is TGTGCCAGCAGCCGACCCCGACTGAGTCGTCGCGAAGATACGCAGTATTTT.

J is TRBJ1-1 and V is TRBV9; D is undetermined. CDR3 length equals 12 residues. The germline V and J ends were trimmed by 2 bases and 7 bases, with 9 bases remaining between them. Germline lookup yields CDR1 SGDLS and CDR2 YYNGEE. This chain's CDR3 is CASSVDGSEAFF. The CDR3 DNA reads TGTGCCAGCAGCGTCGATGGCAGTGAAGCTTTCTTT.